These 9 T cell receptor beta chains were all obtained from the same sample, sequenced in a study of Ad26.COV2.S vaccination and SARS-CoV-2 variants. This sample's treatment: about 20 received Ad26.COV2.S at low or high dose, single or two shots; 5 received placebo; per-sample allocation not given. Sampling occurred on day 63 after the first vaccine or placebo injection. This table comes from immunoSEQ multiplex PCR, and its TCRdb copy is limited to in-frame clones, with some not included. The table lists some 390,000 clones, roughly 90% of them singletons. This specimen was peripheral blood, taken in a trial of Ad26.COV2.S vaccine versus placebo. These receptors were taken from a person aged 18-65 years who received the Ad26.COV2.S COVID-19 vaccine or a placebo.

The chain uses TRBV4-1 and TRBJ2-7; D is ambiguous. This CDR3 contains 13 residues. Germline values: CDR1 MGHRA, CDR2 YSYEKL. Deletions cut 3 bases from V and 1 base from J, with 7 bases between. The CDR3 nucleotides read TGCGCCAGCAGCCATAGGATTTCCTACGAGCAGTACTTC. Translating gives CASSHRISYEQYF.

The chain combines TRBV7-8 with TRBJ2-7, with 14 bases lining up with TRBD2. Germline loops: CDR1 SGHVS, CDR2 FQNEAQ. CDR3 length equals 16 residues. V was clipped by 5 bases and J by 3 bases; unmatched bases: 6. CDR3 DNA: TGTGCCAGCAGCGCAACCGGGACTAGCGGGAGCTACGAGCAGTACTTC. This codes for CASSATGTSGSYEQYF.

Remarks on this clone: The same CDR3 is also encoded by other DNA sequences in this sample. This sequence joins TRBV27 and TRBJ2-7, with 8 bases lining up with TRBD1. V dropped 1 base and J dropped 1; count of bases not matched to a gene: 0. This CDR3 is 14 amino acids long. Germline-derived CDR1 and CDR2 are MNHEY and SMNVEV (reference sequence). CDR3 sequence (DNA): TGTGCCAGCAGTTTATACAGGGGGTCCTACGAGCAGTACTTC. This gives the protein CASSLYRGSYEQYF.

V gene TRBV11-1 combines with J gene TRBJ2-7; 8 bases fit TRBD1. V was clipped by 6 bases and J by 3 bases; unmatched bases: 7. Germline CDR1 and CDR2: SGHAT and FQDESV (reference sequence). CDR3 length: 14 amino acids. CDR3 nucleotide sequence: TGTGCCAGCAGATATGACAGGGGATTCTACGAGCAGTACTTC. Its protein product is CASRYDRGFYEQYF.

This clone came up once. The gene calls are TRBV5-4 and TRBJ2-2; D gene ambiguous. Trimming pared 0 bases from V and 6 bases from J, leaving 3 bases between. The CDR3 is 12 residues long. Germline-derived CDR1 and CDR2 are SGHNT and YYREEE (reference sequence). The CDR3 sequence is CASSLDSGELFF. CDR3 coding DNA: TGTGCCAGCAGCTTGGATTCCGGGGAGCTGTTTTTT.

As DNA, the CDR3 is TGTGCCAGCAGTTACTCCCGGACTAGCGGCGACAATGAGCAGTTCTTC. Translated, it gives CASSYSRTSGDNEQFF. This chain joins TRBV6-5 and TRBJ2-1, with 10 bases lining up with TRBD2. This CDR3 has 16 residues. The V and J ends lost 0 bases and 5 bases, in that order; junction bases with no gene match: 4. From germline, CDR1 is MNHEY and CDR2 SVGAGI.

The V call is TRBV11-2, the J call TRBJ2-7; possible D gene TRBD1, 5 bases. Germline values: CDR1 SGHAT, CDR2 FQNNGV. There are 14 residues in the CDR3. Trimming took off 6 bases at V and 2 bases at J, with 14 bases between the two ends. The CDR3 DNA follows: TGTGCCAGCAGTCCAGGGATCGGTGCCTACGAGCAGTACTTC. Its protein is CASSPGIGAYEQYF.

The chain combines TRBV7-3 with TRBJ2-2; D call uncertain. Germline CDR1 and CDR2: SGHTA and FQGTGA. This CDR3 spans 16 amino acids. V was cut by 1 base and J by 7 bases, with 16 bases left in between. CDR3 region: CASSLKTSFSIGELFF. The CDR3 region has the DNA TGTGCCAGCAGCTTAAAAACCAGTTTTTCCATCGGGGAGCTGTTTTTT.

The genes are TRBV4-3 and TRBJ2-5, with D perhaps TRBD2 (6 bases). This CDR3 region has 14 residues. The V gene's germline CDR1 is LGHNA and CDR2 YSLEER. Trimming took off 1 base at V and 9 bases at J, with 15 bases between the two ends. The CDR3: CASSQAAQRGAQYF. DNA of the CDR3: TGCGCCAGCAGCCAAGCTGCACAGCGCGGGGCCCAGTACTTC.